Listed below are T cell receptor beta chains from one sample, sequenced in a study of shared clonotypes between healthy human individuals. This table comes from immunoSEQ multiplex PCR, and its TCRdb copy is limited to in-frame clones, with some not included. The sample lists more than 2 million clones; roughly 95% were seen once. The sequenced material came from naive CD4+ T cells sorted from blood. The receptors stem from a man aged 18 to 29 in good health. The CDR3 runs from the conserved cysteine through the conserved F or W. The D gene is left open where the match is weak. Rows may omit the clone size; those that give it use once, few, many or a size class.

NA,NA,TRBJ1-4,TRBV30,CAWSVKGAREKLFF,TGTGCCTGGAGTGTGAAAGGGGCTAGAGAAAAACTGTTTTTT
NA,TRBD1,TRBJ2-7,TRBV5-4,CASYLQGAYEQYF,TGTGCCAGTTACCTACAGGGGGCTTACGAGCAGTACTTC
NA,NA,TRBJ2-7,TRBV7-2,CASSLSSYEQYF,TGTGCCAGCAGCTTGAGTTCCTACGAGCAGTACTTC
NA,NA,TRBJ2-7,TRBV5-1,CASSRSDSSYEQYF,TGCGCCAGCAGTCGTAGCGACAGCTCCTACGAGCAGTACTTC
many,TRBD1,TRBJ2-5,TRBV30,CAWGQGEETQYF,TGTGCCTGGGGACAGGGTGAAGAGACCCAGTACTTC
NA,TRBD2,TRBJ2-3,TRBV10-3,CAILLRGGAADTQYF,TGTGCCATTCTCCTCCGGGGGGGGGCCGCAGATACGCAGTATTTT
NA,NA,TRBJ2-3,TRBV18,CASSGGERITDTQYF,TGTGCCAGCTCGGGGGGCGAGCGGATCACAGATACGCAGTATTTT
once,NA,TRBJ1-4,TRBV11-2,CASSLDRVTEKLFF,TGTGCCAGCAGCTTAGATAGGGTTACCGAAAAACTGTTTTTT
NA,NA,TRBJ1-1,TRBV29-1,CSARGQNTEAFF,TGCAGCGCCCGAGGACAGAACACTGAAGCTTTCTTT
many,TRBD1,TRBJ1-4,TRBV5-1,CASSFTGGDEKLFF,TGCGCCAGCAGCTTCACAGGGGGCGATGAAAAACTGTTTTTT
NA,NA,TRBJ1-4,TRBV10-1,CASSIKTILGEKLFF,TGCGCCAGCAGTATAAAGACAATTCTAGGTGAAAAACTGTTTTTT
NA,TRBD2,TRBJ2-7,TRBV7-9,CASSLPGTSGEQYF,TGTGCCAGCAGCTTGCCCGGGACTAGTGGCGAGCAGTACTTC
once,NA,TRBJ2-5,TRBV19,CASREGVQETQYF,TGTGCCAGTAGAGAAGGGGTCCAAGAGACCCAGTACTTC
NA,NA,TRBJ2-2,TRBV9,CASSPQGTNTGELFF,TGTGCCAGCAGCCCCCAGGGGACGAACACCGGGGAGCTGTTTTTT
once,NA,TRBJ2-5,TRBV29-1,CSVEEGTQYF,TGCAGCGTTGAAGAGGGGACCCAGTACTTC
NA,TRBD1,TRBJ2-5,TRBV28,CASSEGQGTEETQYF,TGTGCCAGCAGTGAGGGACAGGGTACCGAAGAGACCCAGTACTTC
NA,TRBD2,TRBJ2-1,TRBV4-1,CASSSLPSGSREQFF,TGCGCCAGCAGCTCCCTGCCCAGCGGGAGTCGTGAGCAGTTCTTC
NA,NA,TRBJ2-2,TRBV5-1,CASVISPSGTGELFF,TGCGCCAGCGTTATATCTCCCAGCGGGACCGGGGAGCTGTTTTTT
NA,NA,TRBJ2-1,TRBV25-1,CASSAVRAAYNEQFF,TGTGCCAGCAGTGCTGTGCGGGCGGCCTACAATGAGCAGTTCTTC
NA,TRBD1,TRBJ2-1,TRBV4-3,CASSQDEPGQGNLQFF,TGCGCCAGCAGCCAAGATGAACCGGGACAGGGGAACTTGCAGTTCTTC